This T cell receptor beta chain was recorded in a study of OX40 agonist ivuxolimab in advanced cancers. Data came from immunoSEQ multiplex PCR; TCRdb stores just in-frame clones and leaves some out. The data contain approximately 77,000 clones, just under 95% of them singletons. The receptor was isolated from an adult with an advanced solid tumor such as melanoma, head and neck, liver or kidney cancer. Sequencing was performed on CD4+ or CD8+ T cells sorted from blood, taken in a trial of the OX40 agonist ivuxolimab.

Here the CDR3 DNA reads TGCAGCGCCCACGAGGGGGGCCGGACTGAAGCTTTCTTT. It translates to CSAHEGGRTEAFF. The chain employs TRBV29-1 and TRBJ1-1, with a possible D match to TRBD1 (6 bases). This CDR3 is built from 13 residues. Trimming stripped 7 bases from V and 5 bases from J, with 17 bases between. Per the germline V gene, CDR1 is SQVTM and CDR2 is ANQGSEA.